This T cell receptor beta chain was identified during a study of blood T cells in healthy people across ages. With 3 bases removed from V and 0 bases from J, the gap between germline ends came to 9 bases. This CDR3 comprises 16 residues. CDR1 is SGHVS and CDR2 is FNYEAQ in the germline V gene. Through a sample-barcoded 5' primer and a J-beta primer mix, a second PCR was run for about 7 to 12 cycles. One entry per CDR3 protein results from TCRdb running MiXCR on the 5' RACE reads. Of approximately 580,000 distinct CDR3 sequences in the sample, approximately 25% are singletons; the top ten hold 8.7%. Isolation of PBMCs gave at least 6 million cells per sample. These data also featured in a second study, about T cells of mothers and their children.

This sequence originates from a boy between 5 and 17 years old in good health. The sample consisted of blood. The genes are TRBV7-6 and TRBJ2-6; D uncertain. DNA of the CDR3: TGTGCCAGCAGCTTGGGCAGCAACTCTGGGGCCAACGTCCTGACTTTC. Amino acids: CASSLGSNSGANVLTF.